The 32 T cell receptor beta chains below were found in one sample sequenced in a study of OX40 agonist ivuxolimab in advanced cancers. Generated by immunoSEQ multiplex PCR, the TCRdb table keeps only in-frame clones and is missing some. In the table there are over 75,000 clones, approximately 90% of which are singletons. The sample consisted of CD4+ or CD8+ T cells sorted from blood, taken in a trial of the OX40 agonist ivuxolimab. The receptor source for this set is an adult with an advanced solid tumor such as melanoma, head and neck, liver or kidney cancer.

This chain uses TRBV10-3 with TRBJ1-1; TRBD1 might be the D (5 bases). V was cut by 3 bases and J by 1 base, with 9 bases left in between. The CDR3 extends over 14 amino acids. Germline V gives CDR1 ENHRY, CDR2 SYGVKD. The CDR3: CAISEGQGNTEAFF. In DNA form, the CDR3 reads TGTGCCATCAGTGAAGGGCAGGGGAACACTGAAGCTTTCTTT.

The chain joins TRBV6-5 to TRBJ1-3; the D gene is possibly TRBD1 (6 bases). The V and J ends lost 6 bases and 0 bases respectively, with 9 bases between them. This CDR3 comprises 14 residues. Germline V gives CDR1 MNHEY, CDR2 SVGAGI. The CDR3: CASSGQTSGNTIYF. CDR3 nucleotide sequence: TGTGCCAGCAGCGGACAGACCTCTGGAAACACCATATATTTT.

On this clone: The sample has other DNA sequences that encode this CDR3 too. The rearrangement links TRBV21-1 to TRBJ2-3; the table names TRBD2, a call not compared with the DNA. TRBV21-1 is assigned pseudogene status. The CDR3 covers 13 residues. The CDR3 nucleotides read TGTGCCAGCAGCAAAGGTAGAACAGATACGCAGTATTTT. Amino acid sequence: CASSKGRTDTQYF.

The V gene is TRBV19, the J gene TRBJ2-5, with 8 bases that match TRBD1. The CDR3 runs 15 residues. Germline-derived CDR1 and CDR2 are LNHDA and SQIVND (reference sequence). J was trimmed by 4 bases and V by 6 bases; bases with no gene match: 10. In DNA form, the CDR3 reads TGTGCCAGTAGGGAGACAGGGGCAATTTCAGAGACCCAGTACTTC. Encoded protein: CASRETGAISETQYF.

The CDR3 region is CASSSPGHETQYF. CDR3 sequence (DNA): TGTGCCAGCAGCTCGCCGGGTCATGAGACCCAGTACTTC. The rearrangement links TRBV7-8 to TRBJ2-5; no clear D gene. The CDR3 runs to 13 residues. V was shortened by 4 bases and J by 5 bases, with 11 bases between the two germline ends. The V gene's germline CDR1 is SGHVS and CDR2 FQNEAQ.

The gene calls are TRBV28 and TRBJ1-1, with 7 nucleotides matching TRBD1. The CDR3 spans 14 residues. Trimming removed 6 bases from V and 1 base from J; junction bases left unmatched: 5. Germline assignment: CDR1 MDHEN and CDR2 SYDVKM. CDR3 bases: TGTGCCAGCAGGACGGGACAGCCGAACACTGAAGCTTTCTTT. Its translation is CASRTGQPNTEAFF.

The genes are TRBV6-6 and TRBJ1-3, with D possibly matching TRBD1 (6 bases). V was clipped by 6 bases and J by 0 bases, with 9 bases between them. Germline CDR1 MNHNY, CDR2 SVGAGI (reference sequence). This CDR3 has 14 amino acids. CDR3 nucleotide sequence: TGTGCCAGCAGAACAGGGAACTCTGGAAACACCATATATTTT. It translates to CASRTGNSGNTIYF.

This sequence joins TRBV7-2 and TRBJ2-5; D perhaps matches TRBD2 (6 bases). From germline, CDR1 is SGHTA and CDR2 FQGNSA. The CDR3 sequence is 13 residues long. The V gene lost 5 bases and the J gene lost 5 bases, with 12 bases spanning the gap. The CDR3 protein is CASSRGGSETQYF. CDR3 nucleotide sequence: TGTGCCAGCAGCCGTGGAGGGTCGGAGACCCAGTACTTC.

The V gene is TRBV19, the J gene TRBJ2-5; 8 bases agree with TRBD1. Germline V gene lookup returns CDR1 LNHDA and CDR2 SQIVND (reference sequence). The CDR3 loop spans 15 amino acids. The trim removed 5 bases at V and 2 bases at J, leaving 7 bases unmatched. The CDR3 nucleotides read TGTGCCAGTAGTGTTAGACAGGGGAAACAAGAGACCCAGTACTTC. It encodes CASSVRQGKQETQYF.

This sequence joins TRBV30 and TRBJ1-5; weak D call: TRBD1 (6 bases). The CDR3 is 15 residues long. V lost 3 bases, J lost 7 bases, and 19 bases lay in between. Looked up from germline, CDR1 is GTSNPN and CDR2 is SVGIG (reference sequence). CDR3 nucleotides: TGTGCCTGGAGACAGGGTCTGGATTTCGGGCAGCCCCAGCATTTT. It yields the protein CAWRQGLDFGQPQHF.

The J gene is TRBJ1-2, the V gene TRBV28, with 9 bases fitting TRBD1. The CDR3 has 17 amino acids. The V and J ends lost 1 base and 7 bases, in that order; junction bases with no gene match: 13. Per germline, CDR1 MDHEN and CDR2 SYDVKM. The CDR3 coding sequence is TGTGCCAGCAGTTTATATACCGGGACAGGGAGTTCGTCTGGCTACACCTTC. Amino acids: CASSLYTGTGSSSGYTF.

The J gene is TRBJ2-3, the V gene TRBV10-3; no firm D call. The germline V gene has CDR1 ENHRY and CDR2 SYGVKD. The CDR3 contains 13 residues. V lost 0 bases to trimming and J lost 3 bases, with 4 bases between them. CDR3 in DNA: TGTGCCATCAGTGAGTCGGTGACAGATACGCAGTATTTT. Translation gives CAISESVTDTQYF.

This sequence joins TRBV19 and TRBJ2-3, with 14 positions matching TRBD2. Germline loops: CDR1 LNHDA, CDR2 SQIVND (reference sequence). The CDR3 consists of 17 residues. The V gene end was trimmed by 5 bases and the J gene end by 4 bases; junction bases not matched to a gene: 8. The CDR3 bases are TGTGCCAGTAGTCTGAGGACTAGCGGGAGGACATCAGATACGCAGTATTTT. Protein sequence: CASSLRTSGRTSDTQYF.

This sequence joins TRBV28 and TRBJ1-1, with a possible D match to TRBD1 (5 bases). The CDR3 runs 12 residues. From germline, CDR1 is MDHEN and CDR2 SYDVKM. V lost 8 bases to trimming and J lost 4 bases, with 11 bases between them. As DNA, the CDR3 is TGTGCCAGCCGGAGCGGGGGCACTGAAGCTTTCTTT. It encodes CASRSGGTEAFF.

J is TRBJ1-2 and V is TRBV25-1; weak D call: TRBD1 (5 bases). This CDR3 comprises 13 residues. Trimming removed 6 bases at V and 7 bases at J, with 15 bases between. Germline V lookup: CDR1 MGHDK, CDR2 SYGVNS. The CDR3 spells CASSSGTLGGYTF. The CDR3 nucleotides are TGTGCCAGCAGCTCCGGGACTTTGGGTGGCTACACCTTC.

The CDR3 region has the DNA TGTGCCAGCAGCTTAGGGGGCGCTAGCGGATTATACAATGAGCAGTTCTTC. Its protein is CASSLGGASGLYNEQFF. The V gene is TRBV7-3, the J gene TRBJ2-1; D possibly corresponds to TRBD2 (7 bases). The length of the CDR3 is 17 residues. From germline, CDR1 is SGHTA and CDR2 FQGTGA. V was pared by 2 bases and J by 4 bases, with 18 bases between. The whole variable domain, filled in from reference TRBV7-3 and TRBJ2-1, reads GAGVSQTPSNKVTEKGKYVELRCDPISGHTALYWYRQSLGQGPEFLIYFQGTGAADDSGLPNDRFFAVRPEGSVSTLKIQRTERGDSAVYLCASSLGGASGLYNEQFFGPGTRLTVL.

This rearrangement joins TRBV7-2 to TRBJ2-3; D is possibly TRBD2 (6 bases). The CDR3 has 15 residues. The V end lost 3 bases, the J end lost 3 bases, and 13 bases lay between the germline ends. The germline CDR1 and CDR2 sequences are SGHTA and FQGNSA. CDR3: CASSFSGLGTDTQYF. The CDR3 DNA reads TGTGCCAGCAGCTTCTCGGGACTGGGGACAGATACGCAGTATTTT. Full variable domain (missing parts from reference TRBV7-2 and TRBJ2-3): GAGVSQSPSNKVTEKGKDVELRCDPISGHTALYWYRQSLGQGLEFLIYFQGNSAPDKSGLPSDRFSAERTGGSVSTLTIQRTQQEDSAVYLCASSFSGLGTDTQYFGPGTRLTVL.

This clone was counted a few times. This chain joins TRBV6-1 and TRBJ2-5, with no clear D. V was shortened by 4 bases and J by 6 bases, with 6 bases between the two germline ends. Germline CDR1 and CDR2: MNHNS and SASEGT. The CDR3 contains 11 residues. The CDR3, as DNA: TGTGCCAGCAGTGCCGGTAAGACCCAGTACTTC. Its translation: CASSAGKTQYF.

CDR3 in amino acids: CASSGPNLKETQYF. The CDR3 region has the DNA TGTGCCAGCAGTGGTCCAAATCTAAAAGAGACCCAGTACTTC. The genes are TRBV6-6 and TRBJ2-5; D call uncertain. From germline, CDR1 is MNHNY and CDR2 SVGAGI (reference sequence). The CDR3 has 14 residues. The V end was cut by 5 bases, the J end by 3 bases, with 13 bases between.

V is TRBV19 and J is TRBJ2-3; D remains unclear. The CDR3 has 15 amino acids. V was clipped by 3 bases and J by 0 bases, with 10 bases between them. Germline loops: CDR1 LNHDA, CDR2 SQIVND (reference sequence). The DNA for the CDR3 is TGTGCCAGTAGTATGGGCACCTGGAGCACAGATACGCAGTATTTT. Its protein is CASSMGTWSTDTQYF.

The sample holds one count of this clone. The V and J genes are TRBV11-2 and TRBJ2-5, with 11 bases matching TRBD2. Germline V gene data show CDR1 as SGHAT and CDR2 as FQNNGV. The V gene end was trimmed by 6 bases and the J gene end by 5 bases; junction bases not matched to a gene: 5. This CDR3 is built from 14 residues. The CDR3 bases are TGTGCCAGCAGTTCGACTAGCGGGATGGAGACCCAGTACTTC. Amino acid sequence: CASSSTSGMETQYF.

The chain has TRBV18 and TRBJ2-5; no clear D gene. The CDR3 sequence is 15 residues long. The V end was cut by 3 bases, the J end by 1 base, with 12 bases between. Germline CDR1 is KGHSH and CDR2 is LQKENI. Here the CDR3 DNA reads TGTGCCAGCTCACCGAGCAGTCCCTTCCAAGAGACCCAGTACTTC. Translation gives CASSPSSPFQETQYF.

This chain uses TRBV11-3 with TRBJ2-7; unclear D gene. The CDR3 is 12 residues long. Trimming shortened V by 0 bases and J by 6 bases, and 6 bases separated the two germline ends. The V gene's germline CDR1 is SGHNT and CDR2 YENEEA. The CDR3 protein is CASSLDFGEQYF. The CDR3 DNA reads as TGTGCCAGCAGCTTAGATTTCGGCGAGCAGTACTTC.

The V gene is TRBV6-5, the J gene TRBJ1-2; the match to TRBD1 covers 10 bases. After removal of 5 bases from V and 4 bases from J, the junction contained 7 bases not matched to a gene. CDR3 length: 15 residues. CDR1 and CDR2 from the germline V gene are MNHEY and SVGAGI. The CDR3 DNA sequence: TGTGCCAGCAGTCCCTCGGGACAGGGGACCTATGGCTACACCTTC. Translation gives CASSPSGQGTYGYTF.

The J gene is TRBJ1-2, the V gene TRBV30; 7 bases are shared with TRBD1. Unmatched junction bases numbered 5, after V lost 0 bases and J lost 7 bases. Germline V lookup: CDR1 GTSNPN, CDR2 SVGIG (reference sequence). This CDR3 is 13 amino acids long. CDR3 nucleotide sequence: TGTGCCTGGAGTGTTAACAGGGGATTTGGCTACACCTTC. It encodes CAWSVNRGFGYTF.

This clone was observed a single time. The DNA of the CDR3 is TGTGCCAGCAGCTTATCGTTGACAGGGACAGATACGCAGTATTTT. Translation: CASSLSLTGTDTQYF. V usage is TRBV7-3 and J usage is TRBJ2-3, with 7 bases lining up with TRBD1. CDR1 and CDR2 from the germline V gene are SGHTA and FQGTGA. With V trimmed by 2 bases and J by 3 bases, 5 bases remained unmatched. The CDR3 extends over 15 amino acids.

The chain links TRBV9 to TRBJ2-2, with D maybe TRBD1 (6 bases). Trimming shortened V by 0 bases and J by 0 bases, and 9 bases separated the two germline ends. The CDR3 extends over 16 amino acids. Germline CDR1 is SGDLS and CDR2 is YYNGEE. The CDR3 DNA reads TGTGCCAGCAGCGTAGCGGCAGGGGCGAACACCGGGGAGCTGTTTTTT. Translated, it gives CASSVAAGANTGELFF.

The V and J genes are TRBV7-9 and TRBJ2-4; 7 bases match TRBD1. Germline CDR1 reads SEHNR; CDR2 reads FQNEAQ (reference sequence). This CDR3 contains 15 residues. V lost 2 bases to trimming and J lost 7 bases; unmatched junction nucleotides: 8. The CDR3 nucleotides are TGTGCCAGCAGCTTATTGGCAGGGGGTGGGAACATTCAGTACTTC. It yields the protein CASSLLAGGGNIQYF.

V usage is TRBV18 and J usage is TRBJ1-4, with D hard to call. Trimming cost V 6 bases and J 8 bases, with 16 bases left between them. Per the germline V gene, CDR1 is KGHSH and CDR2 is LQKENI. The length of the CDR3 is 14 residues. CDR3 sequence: CASSQDLMGEKLFF. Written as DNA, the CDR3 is TGTGCCAGCTCCCAGGACCTAATGGGAGAAAAACTGTTTTTT.

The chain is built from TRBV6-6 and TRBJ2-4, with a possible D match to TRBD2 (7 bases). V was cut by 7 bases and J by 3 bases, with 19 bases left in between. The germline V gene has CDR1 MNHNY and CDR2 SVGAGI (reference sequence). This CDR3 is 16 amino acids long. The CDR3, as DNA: TGTGCCAGCACCCTTGGGGGGGCGTTGGTCAAAAACATTCAGTACTTC. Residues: CASTLGGALVKNIQYF.

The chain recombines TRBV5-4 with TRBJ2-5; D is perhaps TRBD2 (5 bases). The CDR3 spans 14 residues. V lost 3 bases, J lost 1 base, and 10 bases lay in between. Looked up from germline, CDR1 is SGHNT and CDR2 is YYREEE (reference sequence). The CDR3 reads CASSSGLIQETQYF. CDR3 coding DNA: TGTGCCAGCAGCTCAGGACTGATCCAAGAGACCCAGTACTTC.

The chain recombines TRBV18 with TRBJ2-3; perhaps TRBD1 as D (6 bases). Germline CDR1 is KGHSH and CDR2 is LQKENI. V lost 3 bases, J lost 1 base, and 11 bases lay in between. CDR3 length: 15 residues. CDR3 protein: CASSPWTARTDTQYF. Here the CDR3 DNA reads TGTGCCAGCTCACCGTGGACAGCCCGCACAGATACGCAGTATTTT.